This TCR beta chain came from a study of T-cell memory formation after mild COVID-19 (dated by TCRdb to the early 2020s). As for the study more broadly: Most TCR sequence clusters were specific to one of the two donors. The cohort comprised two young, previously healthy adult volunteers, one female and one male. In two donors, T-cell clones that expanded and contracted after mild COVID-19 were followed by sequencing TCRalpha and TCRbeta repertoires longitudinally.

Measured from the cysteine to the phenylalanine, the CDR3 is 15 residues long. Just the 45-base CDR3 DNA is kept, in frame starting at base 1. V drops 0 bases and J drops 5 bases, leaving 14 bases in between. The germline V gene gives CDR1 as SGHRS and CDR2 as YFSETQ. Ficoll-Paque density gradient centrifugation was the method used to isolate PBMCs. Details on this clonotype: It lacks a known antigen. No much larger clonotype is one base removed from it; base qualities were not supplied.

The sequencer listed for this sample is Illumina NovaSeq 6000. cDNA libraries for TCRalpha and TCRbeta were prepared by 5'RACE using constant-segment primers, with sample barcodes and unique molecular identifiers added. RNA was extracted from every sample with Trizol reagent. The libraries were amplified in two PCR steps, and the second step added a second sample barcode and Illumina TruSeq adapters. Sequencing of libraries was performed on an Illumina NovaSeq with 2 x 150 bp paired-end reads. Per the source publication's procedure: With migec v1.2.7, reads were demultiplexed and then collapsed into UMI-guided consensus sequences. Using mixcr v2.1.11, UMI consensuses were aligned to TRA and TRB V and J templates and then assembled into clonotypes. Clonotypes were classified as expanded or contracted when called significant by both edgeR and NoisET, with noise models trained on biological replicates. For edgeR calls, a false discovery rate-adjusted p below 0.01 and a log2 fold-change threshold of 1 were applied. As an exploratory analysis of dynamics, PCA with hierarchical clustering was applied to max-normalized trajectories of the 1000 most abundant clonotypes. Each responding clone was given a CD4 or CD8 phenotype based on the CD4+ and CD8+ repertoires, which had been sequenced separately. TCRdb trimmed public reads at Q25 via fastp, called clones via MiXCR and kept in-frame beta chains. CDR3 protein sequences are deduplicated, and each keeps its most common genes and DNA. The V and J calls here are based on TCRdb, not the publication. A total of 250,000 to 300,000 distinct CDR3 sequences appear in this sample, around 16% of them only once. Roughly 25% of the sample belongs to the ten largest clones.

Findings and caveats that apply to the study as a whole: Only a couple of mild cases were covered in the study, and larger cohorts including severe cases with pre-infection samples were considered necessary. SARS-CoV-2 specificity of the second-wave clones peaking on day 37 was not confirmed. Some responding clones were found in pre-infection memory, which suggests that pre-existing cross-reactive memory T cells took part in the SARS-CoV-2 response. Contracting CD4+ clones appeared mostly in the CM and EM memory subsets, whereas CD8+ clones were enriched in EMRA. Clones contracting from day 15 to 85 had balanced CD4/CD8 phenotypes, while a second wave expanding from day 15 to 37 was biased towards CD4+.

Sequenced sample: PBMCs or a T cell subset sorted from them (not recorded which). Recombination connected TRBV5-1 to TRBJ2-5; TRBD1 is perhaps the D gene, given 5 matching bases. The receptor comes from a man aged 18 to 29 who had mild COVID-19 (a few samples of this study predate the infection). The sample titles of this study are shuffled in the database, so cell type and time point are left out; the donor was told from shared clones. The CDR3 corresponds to CASSLEAGRRETQYF. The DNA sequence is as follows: TGCGCCAGCAGCTTGGAGGCAGGGCGACGGGAGACCCAGTACTTC. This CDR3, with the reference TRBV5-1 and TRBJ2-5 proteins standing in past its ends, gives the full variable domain KAGVTQTPRYLIKTRGQQVTLSCSPISGHRSVSWYQQTPGQGLQFLFEYFSETQRNKGNFPGRFSGRQFSNSRSEMNVSTLELGDSALYLCASSLEAGRRETQYFGPGTRLLVL.